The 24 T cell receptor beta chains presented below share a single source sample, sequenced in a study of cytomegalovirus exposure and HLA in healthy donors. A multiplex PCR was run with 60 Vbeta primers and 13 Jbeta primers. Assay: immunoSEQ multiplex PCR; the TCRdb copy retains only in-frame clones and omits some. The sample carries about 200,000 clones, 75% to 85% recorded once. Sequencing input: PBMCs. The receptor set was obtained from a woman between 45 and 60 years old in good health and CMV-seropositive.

For the CDR3, the DNA is TGTGCCAGCAGCTTAGTGGGGAGGAACACTGAAGCTTTCTTT. Its protein is CASSLVGRNTEAFF. The genes are TRBV5-5 and TRBJ1-1; no clear D gene. Trimming took off 2 bases at V and 1 base at J, with 9 bases between the two ends. CDR1 and CDR2 (germline): SGHKS, YYEKEE (reference sequence). This CDR3 is 14 amino acids long.

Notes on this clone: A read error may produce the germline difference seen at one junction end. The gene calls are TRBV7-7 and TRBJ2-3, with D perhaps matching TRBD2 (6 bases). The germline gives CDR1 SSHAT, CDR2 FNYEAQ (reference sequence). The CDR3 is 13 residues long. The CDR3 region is CASSRDFTDTQYF. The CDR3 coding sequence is TGTGCTAGCAGCCGGGACTTCACAGATACGCAGTATTTT.

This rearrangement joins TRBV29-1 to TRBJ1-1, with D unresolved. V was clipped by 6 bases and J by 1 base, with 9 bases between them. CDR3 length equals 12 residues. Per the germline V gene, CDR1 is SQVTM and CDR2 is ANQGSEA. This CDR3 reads CSVREGNTEAFF. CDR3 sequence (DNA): TGCAGCGTGAGGGAAGGGAACACTGAAGCTTTCTTT.

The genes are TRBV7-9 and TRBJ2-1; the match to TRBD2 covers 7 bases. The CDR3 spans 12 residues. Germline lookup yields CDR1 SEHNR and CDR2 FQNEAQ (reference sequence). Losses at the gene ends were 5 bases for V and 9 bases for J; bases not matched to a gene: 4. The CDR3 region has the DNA TGTGCCAGCAGCGTTCCGGGAGGTGAGCAGTTCTTC. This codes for CASSVPGGEQFF. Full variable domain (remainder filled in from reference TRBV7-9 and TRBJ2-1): DTGVSQNPRHKITKRGQNVTFRCDPISEHNRLYWYRQTLGQGPEFLTYFQNEAQLEKSRLLSDRFSAERPKGSFSTLEIQRTEQGDSAMYLCASSVPGGEQFFGPGTRLTVL.

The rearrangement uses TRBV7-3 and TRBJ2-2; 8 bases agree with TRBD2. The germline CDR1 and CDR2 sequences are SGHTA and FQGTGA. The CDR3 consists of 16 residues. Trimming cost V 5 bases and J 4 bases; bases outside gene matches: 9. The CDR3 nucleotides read TGTGCCAGCAGCCCTAACAAAGGGACTAGCACCGGGGAGCTGTTTTTT. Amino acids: CASSPNKGTSTGELFF. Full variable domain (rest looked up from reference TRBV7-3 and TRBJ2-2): GAGVSQTPSNKVTEKGKYVELRCDPISGHTALYWYRQSLGQGPEFLIYFQGTGAADDSGLPNDRFFAVRPEGSVSTLKIQRTERGDSAVYLCASSPNKGTSTGELFFGEGSRLTVL.

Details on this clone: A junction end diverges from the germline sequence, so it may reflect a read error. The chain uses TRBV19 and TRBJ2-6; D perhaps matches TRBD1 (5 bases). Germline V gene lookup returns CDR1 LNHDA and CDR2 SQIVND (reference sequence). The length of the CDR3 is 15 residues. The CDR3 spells CASSIALSGANGLTF. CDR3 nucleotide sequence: TGTGCCAGTAGTATAGCGTTATCTGGGGCCAACGGCCTGACTTTC.

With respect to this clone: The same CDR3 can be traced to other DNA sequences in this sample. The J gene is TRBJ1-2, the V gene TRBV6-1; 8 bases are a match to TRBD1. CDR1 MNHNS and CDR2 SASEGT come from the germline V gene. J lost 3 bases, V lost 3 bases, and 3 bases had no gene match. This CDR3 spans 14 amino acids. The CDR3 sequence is CASSEDREDYGYTF. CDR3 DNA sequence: TGTGCCAGCAGTGAGGACAGGGAAGACTATGGCTACACCTTC.

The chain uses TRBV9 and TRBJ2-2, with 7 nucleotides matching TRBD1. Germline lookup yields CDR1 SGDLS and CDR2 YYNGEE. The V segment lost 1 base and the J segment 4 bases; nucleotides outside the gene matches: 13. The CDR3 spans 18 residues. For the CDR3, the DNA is TGTGCCAGCAGCGTACGGCAGGGGGATACTACTCCCACCGGGGAGCTGTTTTTT. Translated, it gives CASSVRQGDTTPTGELFF.

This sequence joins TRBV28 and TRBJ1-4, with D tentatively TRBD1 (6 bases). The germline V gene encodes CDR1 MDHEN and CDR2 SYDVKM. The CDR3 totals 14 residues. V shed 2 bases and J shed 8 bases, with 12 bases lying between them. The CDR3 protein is CASSLRQGNEKLFF. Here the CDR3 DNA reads TGTGCCAGCAGTTTACGGCAGGGGAACGAAAAACTGTTTTTT.

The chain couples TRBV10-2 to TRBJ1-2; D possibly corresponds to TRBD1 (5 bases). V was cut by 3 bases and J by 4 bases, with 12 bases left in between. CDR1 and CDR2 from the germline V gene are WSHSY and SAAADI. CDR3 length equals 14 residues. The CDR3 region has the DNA TGCGCCAGCAGTGACCCTGGGGCTTCCTATGGCTACACCTTC. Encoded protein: CASSDPGASYGYTF.

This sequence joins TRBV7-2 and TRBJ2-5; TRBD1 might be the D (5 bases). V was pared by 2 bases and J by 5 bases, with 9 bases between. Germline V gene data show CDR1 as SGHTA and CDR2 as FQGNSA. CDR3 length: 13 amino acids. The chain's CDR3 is CASSLQGEETQYF. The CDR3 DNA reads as TGTGCCAGCAGCTTACAGGGCGAGGAGACCCAGTACTTC.

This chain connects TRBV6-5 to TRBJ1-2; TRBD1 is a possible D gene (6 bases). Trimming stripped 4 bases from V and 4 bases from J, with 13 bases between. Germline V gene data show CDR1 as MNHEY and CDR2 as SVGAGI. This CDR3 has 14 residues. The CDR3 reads CASSWSGAGYGYTF. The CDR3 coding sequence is TGTGCCAGCAGTTGGTCAGGGGCAGGCTATGGCTACACCTTC.

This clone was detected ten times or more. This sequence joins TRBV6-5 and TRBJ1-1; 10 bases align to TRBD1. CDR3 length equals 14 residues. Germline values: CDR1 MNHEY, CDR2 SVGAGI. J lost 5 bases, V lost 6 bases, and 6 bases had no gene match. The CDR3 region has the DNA TGTGCCAGCAGCGGGACAGGGGAGGTAACTGAAGCTTTCTTT. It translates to CASSGTGEVTEAFF.

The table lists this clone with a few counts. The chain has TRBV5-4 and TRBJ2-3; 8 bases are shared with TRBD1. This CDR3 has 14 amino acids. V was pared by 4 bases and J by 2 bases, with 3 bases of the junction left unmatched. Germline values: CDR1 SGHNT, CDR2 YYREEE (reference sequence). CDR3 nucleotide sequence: TGTGCCAGCAGCCTGGGACAGGACACAGATACGCAGTATTTT. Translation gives CASSLGQDTDTQYF.

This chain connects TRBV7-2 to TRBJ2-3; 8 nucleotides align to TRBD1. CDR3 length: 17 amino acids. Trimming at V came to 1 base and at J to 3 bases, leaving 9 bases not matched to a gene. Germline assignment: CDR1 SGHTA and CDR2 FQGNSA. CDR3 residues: CASSLGPTQGATDTQYF. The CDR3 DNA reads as TGTGCCAGCAGCTTAGGCCCCACGCAGGGGGCGACAGATACGCAGTATTTT.

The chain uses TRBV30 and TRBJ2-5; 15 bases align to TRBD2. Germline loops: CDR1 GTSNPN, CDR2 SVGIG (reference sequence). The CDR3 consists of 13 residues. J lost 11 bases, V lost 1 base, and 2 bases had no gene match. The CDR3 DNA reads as TGTGCCTGGAGTGGGACTAGCGGGGGGGAGCAGTACTTC. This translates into CAWSGTSGGEQYF.

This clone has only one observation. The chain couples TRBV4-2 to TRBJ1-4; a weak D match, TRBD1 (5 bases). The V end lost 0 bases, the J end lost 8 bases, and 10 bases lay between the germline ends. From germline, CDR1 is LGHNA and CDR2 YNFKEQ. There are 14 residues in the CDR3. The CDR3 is CASSQDRAEEKLFF. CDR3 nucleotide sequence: TGTGCCAGCAGCCAAGACAGGGCAGAGGAAAAACTGTTTTTT.

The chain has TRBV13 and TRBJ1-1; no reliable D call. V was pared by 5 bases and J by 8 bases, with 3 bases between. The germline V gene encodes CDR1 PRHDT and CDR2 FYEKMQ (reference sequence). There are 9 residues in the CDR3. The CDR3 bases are TGTGCCAGCAGCCCAGAAGCTTTCTTT. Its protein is CASSPEAFF.

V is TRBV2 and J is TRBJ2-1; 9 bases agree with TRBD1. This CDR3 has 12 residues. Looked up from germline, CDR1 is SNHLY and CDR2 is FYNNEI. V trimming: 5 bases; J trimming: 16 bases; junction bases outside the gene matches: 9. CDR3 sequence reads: CASSQMGQGTFF. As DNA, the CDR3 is TGTGCCAGCAGTCAGATGGGACAGGGCACATTCTTC.

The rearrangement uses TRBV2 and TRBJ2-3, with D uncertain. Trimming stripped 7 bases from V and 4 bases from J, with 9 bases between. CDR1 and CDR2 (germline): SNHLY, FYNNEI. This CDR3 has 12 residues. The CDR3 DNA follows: TGTGCCAGCACCCGAGTGGCAGATACGCAGTATTTT. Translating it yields CASTRVADTQYF.

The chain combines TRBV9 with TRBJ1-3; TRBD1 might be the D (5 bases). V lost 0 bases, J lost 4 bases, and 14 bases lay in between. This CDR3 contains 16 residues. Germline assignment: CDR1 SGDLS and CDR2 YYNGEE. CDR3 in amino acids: CASSVDPGGPGNTIYF. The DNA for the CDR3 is TGTGCCAGCAGCGTAGATCCGGGGGGACCAGGAAACACCATATATTTT.

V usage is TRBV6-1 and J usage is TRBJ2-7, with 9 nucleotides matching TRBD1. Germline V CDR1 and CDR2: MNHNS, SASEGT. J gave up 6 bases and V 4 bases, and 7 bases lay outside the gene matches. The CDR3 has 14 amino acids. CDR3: CASSGGTGWTEQYF. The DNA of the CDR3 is TGTGCCAGCAGTGGGGGGACAGGGTGGACCGAGCAGTACTTC.

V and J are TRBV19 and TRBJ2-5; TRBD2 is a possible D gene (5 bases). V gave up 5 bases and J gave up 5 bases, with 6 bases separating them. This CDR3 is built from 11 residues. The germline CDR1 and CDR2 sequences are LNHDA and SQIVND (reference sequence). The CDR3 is CASSPGETQYF. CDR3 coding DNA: TGTGCCAGTAGTCCGGGGGAGACCCAGTACTTC.

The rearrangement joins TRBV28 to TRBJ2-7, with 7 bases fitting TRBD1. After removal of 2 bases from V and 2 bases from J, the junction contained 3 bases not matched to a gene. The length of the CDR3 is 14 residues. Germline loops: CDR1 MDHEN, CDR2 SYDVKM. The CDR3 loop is CASSLQGVTYEQYF. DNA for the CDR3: TGTGCCAGCAGTTTACAGGGGGTTACCTACGAGCAGTACTTC.